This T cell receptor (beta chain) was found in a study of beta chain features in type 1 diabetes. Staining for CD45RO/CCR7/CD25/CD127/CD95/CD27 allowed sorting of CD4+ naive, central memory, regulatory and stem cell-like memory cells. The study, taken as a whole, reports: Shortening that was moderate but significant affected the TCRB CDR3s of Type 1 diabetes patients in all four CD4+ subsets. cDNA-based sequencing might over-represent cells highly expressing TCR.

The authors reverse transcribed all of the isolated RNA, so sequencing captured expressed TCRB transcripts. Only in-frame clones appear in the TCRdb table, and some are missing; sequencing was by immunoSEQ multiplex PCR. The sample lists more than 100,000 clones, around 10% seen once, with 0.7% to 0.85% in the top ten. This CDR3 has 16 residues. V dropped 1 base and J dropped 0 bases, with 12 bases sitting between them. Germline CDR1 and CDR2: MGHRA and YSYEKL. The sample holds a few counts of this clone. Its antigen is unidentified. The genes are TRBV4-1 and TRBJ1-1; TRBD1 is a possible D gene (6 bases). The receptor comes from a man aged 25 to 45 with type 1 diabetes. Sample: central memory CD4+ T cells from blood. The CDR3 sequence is CASSQAFRTVNTEAFF. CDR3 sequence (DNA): TGCGCCAGCAGCCAAGCCTTTCGGACAGTGAACACTGAAGCTTTCTTT.